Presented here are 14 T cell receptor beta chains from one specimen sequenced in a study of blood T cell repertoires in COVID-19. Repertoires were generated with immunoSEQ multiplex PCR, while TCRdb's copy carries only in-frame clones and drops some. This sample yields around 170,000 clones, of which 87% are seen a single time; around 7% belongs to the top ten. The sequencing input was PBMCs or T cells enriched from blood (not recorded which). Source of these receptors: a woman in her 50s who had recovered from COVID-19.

CDR3 protein: CASSPGQGTLSGANVLTF. The DNA for the CDR3 is TGTGCCAGCTCACCGGGACAGGGTACTTTGTCTGGGGCCAACGTCCTGACTTTC. V and J are TRBV18 and TRBJ2-6, with TRBD1 matching over 9 bases. The CDR3 spans 18 residues. The trim removed 3 bases at V and 1 base at J, leaving 7 bases unmatched. CDR1 is KGHSH, CDR2 LQKENI, per germline.

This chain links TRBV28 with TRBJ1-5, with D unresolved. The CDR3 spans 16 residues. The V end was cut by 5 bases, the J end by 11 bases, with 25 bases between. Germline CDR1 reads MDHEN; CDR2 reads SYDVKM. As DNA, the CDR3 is TGTGCCAGCAGTCCCCCCCCACAGTTACCGCAGCCGGCCCAGCATTTT. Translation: CASSPPPQLPQPAQHF.

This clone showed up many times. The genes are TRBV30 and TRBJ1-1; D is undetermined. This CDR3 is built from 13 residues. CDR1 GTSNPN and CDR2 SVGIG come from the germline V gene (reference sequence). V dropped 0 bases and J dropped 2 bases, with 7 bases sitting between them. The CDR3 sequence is CAWSVIGNTEAFF. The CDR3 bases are TGTGCCTGGAGTGTAATTGGCAACACTGAAGCTTTCTTT.

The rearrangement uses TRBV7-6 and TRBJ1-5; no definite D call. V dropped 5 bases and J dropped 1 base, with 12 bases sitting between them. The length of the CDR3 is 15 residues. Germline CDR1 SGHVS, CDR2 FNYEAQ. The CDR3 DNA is TGTGCCAGCAGCGAACAACCAGGAAGCAATCAGCCCCAGCATTTT. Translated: CASSEQPGSNQPQHF.

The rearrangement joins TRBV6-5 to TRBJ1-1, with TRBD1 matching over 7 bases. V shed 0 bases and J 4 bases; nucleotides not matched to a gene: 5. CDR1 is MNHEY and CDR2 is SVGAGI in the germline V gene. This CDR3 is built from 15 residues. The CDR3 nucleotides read TGTGCCAGCAGTTACTCGAACAGGGGAACCACTGAAGCTTTCTTT. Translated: CASSYSNRGTTEAFF.

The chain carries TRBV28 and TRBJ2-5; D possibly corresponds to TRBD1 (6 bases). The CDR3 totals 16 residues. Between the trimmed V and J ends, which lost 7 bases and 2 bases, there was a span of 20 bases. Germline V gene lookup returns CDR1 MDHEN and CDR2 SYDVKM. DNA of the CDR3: TGTGCCAGCACCCCACCTATGGACAGCCGACAAGAGACCCAGTACTTC. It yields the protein CASTPPMDSRQETQYF.

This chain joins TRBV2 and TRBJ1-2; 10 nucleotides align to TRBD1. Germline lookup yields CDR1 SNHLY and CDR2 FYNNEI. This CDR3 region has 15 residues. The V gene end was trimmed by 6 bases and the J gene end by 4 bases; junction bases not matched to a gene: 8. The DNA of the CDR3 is TGTGCCAGCAGGGCCCCGGGACAGGGGTTCTATGGCTACACCTTC. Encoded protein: CASRAPGQGFYGYTF.

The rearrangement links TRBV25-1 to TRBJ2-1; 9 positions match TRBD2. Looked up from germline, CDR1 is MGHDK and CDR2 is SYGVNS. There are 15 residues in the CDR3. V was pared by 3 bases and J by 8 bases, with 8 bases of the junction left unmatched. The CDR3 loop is CASSDGRLAVDEQFF. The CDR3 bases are TGTGCCAGCAGTGACGGGCGACTAGCGGTTGATGAGCAGTTCTTC.

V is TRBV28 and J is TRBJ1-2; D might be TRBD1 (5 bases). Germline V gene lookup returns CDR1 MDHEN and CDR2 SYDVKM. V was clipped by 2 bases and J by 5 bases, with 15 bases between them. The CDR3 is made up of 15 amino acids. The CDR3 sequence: CASSLIAGSRYGYTF. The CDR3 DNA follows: TGTGCCAGCAGTTTAATCGCAGGGTCAAGATATGGCTACACCTTC.

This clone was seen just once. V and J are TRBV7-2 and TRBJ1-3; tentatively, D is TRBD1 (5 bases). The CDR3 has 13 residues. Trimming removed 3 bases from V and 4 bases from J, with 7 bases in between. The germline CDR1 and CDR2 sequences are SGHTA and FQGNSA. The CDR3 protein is CASSFPGGNTIYF. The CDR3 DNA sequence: TGTGCCAGCAGCTTCCCAGGGGGAAACACCATATATTTT.

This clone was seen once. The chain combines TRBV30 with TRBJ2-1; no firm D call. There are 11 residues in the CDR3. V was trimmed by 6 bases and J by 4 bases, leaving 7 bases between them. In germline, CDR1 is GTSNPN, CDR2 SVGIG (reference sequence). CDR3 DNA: TGTGCCTGTTCAAAATACAATGAGCAGTTCTTC. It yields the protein CACSKYNEQFF.

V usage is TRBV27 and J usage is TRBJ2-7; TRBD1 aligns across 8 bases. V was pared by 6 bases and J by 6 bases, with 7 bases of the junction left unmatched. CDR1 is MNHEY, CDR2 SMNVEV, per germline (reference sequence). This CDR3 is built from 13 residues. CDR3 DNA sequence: TGTGCCAGCAGAAGGACAGGGAGGATCGAGCAGTACTTC. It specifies CASRRTGRIEQYF.

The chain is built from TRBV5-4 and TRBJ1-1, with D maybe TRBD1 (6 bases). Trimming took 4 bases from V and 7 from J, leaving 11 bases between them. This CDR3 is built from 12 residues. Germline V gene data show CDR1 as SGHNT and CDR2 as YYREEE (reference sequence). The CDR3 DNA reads TGTGCCAGCAGCCGCACAGGGATTGAAGCTTTCTTT. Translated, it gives CASSRTGIEAFF. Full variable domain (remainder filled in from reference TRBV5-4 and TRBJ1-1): ETGVTQSPTHLIKTRGQQVTLRCSSQSGHNTVSWYQQALGQGPQFIFQYYREEENGRGNFPPRFSGLQFPNYSSELNVNALELDDSALYLCASSRTGIEAFFGQGTRLTVV.

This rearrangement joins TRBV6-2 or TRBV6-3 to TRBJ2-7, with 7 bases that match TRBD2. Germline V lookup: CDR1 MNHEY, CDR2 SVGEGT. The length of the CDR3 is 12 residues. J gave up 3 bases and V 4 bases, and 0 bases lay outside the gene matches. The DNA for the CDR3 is TGTGCCAGCAGTTGGGACTACTACGAGCAGTACTTC. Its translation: CASSWDYYEQYF.